This entry lists 15 T cell receptor beta chains sequenced from one sample in a study of blood T cell repertoires in COVID-19 (TCRdb year 2020). The protocol used for the library was the immunoSEQ multiplex PCR assay. In its TCRdb copy, this immuneACCESS table keeps in-frame sequences only and misses some clones. Where compared with another copy, unresolved V genes explain less than half of these, and the others have no known cause. For this sample the table gives under 300,000 clones, of which around 81% were detected only once. The leading ten clones occupy around 3.2% of the sample. The sample comprised peripheral blood. These receptor sequences come from a woman aged 60-70 years with active or convalescent COVID-19.

This chain connects TRBV7-8 to TRBJ2-3; D is unclear. The germline V gene encodes CDR1 SGHVS and CDR2 FQNEAQ. The germline V and J ends were trimmed by 0 bases and 3 bases, with 7 bases remaining between them. The CDR3 is made up of 14 amino acids. The CDR3 nucleotides are TGTGCCAGCAGCTTAGCCCCGGTTACAGATACGCAGTATTTT. Translation: CASSLAPVTDTQYF.

This rearrangement joins TRBV2 to TRBJ2-7; D ambiguous. The V gene lost 6 bases and the J gene lost 4 bases, with 13 bases spanning the gap. Per the germline V gene, CDR1 is SNHLY and CDR2 is FYNNEI. This CDR3 is 13 amino acids long. As DNA, the CDR3 is TGTGCCAGCAGGGTCTTTGGAGCATACGAGCAGTACTTC. Translated: CASRVFGAYEQYF. The full variable domain, in which reference TRBV2 and TRBJ2-7 provide the parts outside the CDR3, is EPEVTQTPSHQVTQMGQEVILRCVPISNHLYFYWYRQILGQKVEFLVSFYNNEISEKSEIFDDQFSVERPDGSNFTLKIRSTKLEDSAMYFCASRVFGAYEQYFGPGTRLTVT.

The genes are TRBV18 and TRBJ2-7; 14 bases agree with TRBD2. The length of the CDR3 is 16 residues. J gave up 4 bases and V 2 bases, and 4 bases lay outside the gene matches. In germline, CDR1 is KGHSH, CDR2 LQKENI. This CDR3 reads CASSPGLAGGMYEQYF. CDR3 nucleotide sequence: TGTGCCAGCTCACCAGGACTAGCGGGGGGTATGTACGAGCAGTACTTC.

This chain uses TRBV2 with TRBJ1-4, with no clear D. Germline CDR1 is SNHLY and CDR2 is FYNNEI. There are 15 residues in the CDR3. Trimming shortened V by 4 bases and J by 8 bases, and 17 bases separated the two germline ends. The CDR3 nucleotides read TGTGCCAGCAGTGTTGTAGTTTCGGTGTCGGAAAAACTGTTTTTT. Amino acid sequence: CASSVVVSVSEKLFF.

This sequence joins TRBV4-3 and TRBJ2-1, with D uncertain. Trimming cost V 0 bases and J 9 bases, with 6 bases left between them. Germline V gene lookup returns CDR1 LGHNA and CDR2 YSLEER. CDR3 length equals 12 residues. The CDR3 DNA follows: TGCGCCAGCAGCCAAGACTCAGGTGAGCAGTTCTTC. Protein product: CASSQDSGEQFF.

The gene calls are TRBV9 and TRBJ2-3; 16 bases match TRBD2. V gave up 4 bases and J gave up 4 bases; unmatched junction bases: 6. This CDR3 spans 17 amino acids. Germline CDR1 is SGDLS and CDR2 is YYNGEE. The CDR3 loop reads CASSPGLAGGIADTQYF. DNA for the CDR3: TGTGCCAGCAGCCCGGGACTAGCGGGGGGGATCGCAGATACGCAGTATTTT.

The chain combines TRBV4-3 with TRBJ2-7, with 9 bases identical to TRBD1. CDR3 length equals 15 residues. V lost 1 base, J lost 3 bases, and 4 bases stayed unmatched. Germline values: CDR1 LGHNA, CDR2 YSLEER. CDR3 DNA sequence: TGCGCCAGCAGCCAAGGGACAGGGGAAGGCTACGAGCAGTACTTC. Translated: CASSQGTGEGYEQYF.

The chain joins TRBV7-6 to TRBJ2-1; TRBD1 agrees at 7 bases. Germline values: CDR1 SGHVS, CDR2 FNYEAQ. Losses at the gene ends were 1 base for V and 4 bases for J; bases not matched to a gene: 4. This CDR3 has 15 residues. CDR3 bases: TGTGCCAGCAGCTTAGAGGGGACAGTGTACAATGAGCAGTTCTTC. Encoded protein: CASSLEGTVYNEQFF. Supplemented by reference TRBV7-6 and TRBJ2-1, the full variable domain reads GAGVSQSPRYKVTKRGQDVALRCDPISGHVSLYWYRQALGQGPEFLTYFNYEAQQDKSGLPNDRFSAERPEGSISTLTIQRTEQRDSAMYRCASSLEGTVYNEQFFGPGTRLTVL.

J is TRBJ2-2 and V is TRBV19; 7 positions agree with TRBD1. Germline CDR1 LNHDA, CDR2 SQIVND (reference sequence). V shed 7 bases, J shed 1 base, and the junction held 3 bases outside the gene matches. This CDR3 is 14 amino acids long. The CDR3 region has the DNA TGTGCCAGTACCCCAGGGGGGAACACCGGGGAGCTGTTTTTT. It specifies CASTPGGNTGELFF.

The chain couples TRBV3-1 (or the pseudogene TRBV3-2) to TRBJ2-1, with a tentative D call TRBD2 (7 bases). Germline V lookup: CDR1 LGHDT, CDR2 YNNKEL (reference sequence). This CDR3 region has 15 residues. Trimming removed 4 bases from V and 2 bases from J, with 12 bases in between. This chain's CDR3 is CASSRGRGPYNEQFF. The CDR3 DNA reads TGTGCCAGCAGCCGGGGGCGGGGGCCCTACAATGAGCAGTTCTTC.

In its sample, this clone was seen a few times. J is TRBJ1-1 and V is TRBV7-9, with D tentatively TRBD1 (6 bases). Germline V gene data show CDR1 as SEHNR and CDR2 as FQNEAQ (reference sequence). CDR3 length equals 16 residues. Between the trimmed V and J ends, which lost 0 bases and 4 bases, there was a span of 15 bases. The CDR3 nucleotides read TGTGCCAGCAGCTTAGCGGGCGGGGGCGCGAGCACTGAAGCTTTCTTT. It specifies CASSLAGGGASTEAFF.

The V and J genes are TRBV12-3 or TRBV12-4 and TRBJ2-2; D is unresolved. This CDR3 spans 11 amino acids. The germline V and J ends were trimmed by 6 bases and 6 bases, with 5 bases remaining between them. CDR3 coding DNA: TGTGCCAGCAGCTCCCCCGGGGAGCTGTTTTTT. Amino acids: CASSSPGELFF.

This sequence joins TRBV14 and TRBJ2-3; D is perhaps TRBD1 (5 bases). Germline V gives CDR1 SGHDN, CDR2 FVKESK. The length of the CDR3 is 16 residues. Trimming removed 1 base from V and 0 bases from J, with 11 bases in between. The CDR3 DNA follows: TGTGCCAGCAGCCAAGGAGCCAGGGCTAGCACAGATACGCAGTATTTT. Translated: CASSQGARASTDTQYF.

The chain is built from TRBV11-3 and TRBJ1-6, with 7 bases identical to TRBD1. The CDR3 length is 15 residues. The V segment lost 1 base and the J segment 7 bases; nucleotides outside the gene matches: 4. In germline, CDR1 is SGHNT, CDR2 YENEEA. CDR3 residues: CASSLGPGGNSPLHF. As DNA, the CDR3 is TGTGCCAGCAGCTTAGGTCCAGGGGGAAATTCACCCCTCCACTTT. The complete variable domain, with remaining parts taken from reference TRBV11-3 and TRBJ1-6, reads EAGVVQSPRYKIIEKKQPVAFWCNPISGHNTLYWYLQNLGQGPELLIRYENEEAVDDSQLPKDRFSAERLKGVDSTLKIQPAELGDSAVYLCASSLGPGGNSPLHFGNGTRLTVT.

This clone was seen more than once but under ten times. V and J are TRBV7-7 and TRBJ2-3, with TRBD2 as a possible D gene (6 bases). The CDR3 loop spans 14 amino acids. The germline V and J ends were trimmed by 3 bases and 2 bases, with 9 bases remaining between them. Germline loops: CDR1 SSHAT, CDR2 FNYEAQ (reference sequence). DNA of the CDR3: TGTGCCAGCAGCTTTGGGACTTTCACAGATACGCAGTATTTT. Translating it yields CASSFGTFTDTQYF.